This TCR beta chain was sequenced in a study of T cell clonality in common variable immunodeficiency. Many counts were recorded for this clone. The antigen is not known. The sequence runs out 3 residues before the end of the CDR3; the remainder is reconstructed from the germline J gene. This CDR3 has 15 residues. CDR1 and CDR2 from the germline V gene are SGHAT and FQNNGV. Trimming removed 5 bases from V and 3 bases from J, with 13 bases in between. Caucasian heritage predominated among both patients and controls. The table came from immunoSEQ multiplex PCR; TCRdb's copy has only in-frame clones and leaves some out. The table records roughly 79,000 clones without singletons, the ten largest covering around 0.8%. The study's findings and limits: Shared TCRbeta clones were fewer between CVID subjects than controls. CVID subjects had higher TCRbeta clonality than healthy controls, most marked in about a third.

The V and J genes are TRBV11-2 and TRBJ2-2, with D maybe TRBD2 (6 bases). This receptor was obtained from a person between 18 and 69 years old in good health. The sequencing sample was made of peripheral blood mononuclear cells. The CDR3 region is CASSRPGTHTGELFF. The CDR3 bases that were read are TGTGCCAGCAGCCGTCCGGGGACTCACACCGGGGAG.